Below are 30 T cell receptor beta chains sequenced from a single sample in a study of shared clonotypes between healthy human individuals. Profiled with immunoSEQ multiplex PCR; TCRdb holds only in-frame clones, not every one. The sample carries around 1,100,000 clones, about 72% recorded once. Specimen: memory CD4+ T cells from PBMCs. Stated subset: CD45RA-negative fraction. All receptors come from a man aged 18 to 30 in good health. Some clones in this sample may be carry-over from other donors' samples.

J is TRBJ1-2 and V is TRBV19; D is perhaps TRBD1 (6 bases). Germline CDR1 is LNHDA and CDR2 is SQIVND (reference sequence). This CDR3 is 14 amino acids long. V was clipped by 0 bases and J by 4 bases, with 9 bases between them. The CDR3 is CASSIETDSYGYTF. The CDR3 DNA sequence: TGTGCCAGTAGTATAGAGACGGACAGCTATGGCTACACCTTC.

The chain couples TRBV5-8 to TRBJ2-6; a possible D gene is TRBD1 (6 bases). Germline CDR1 is SGHTS and CDR2 is YDEGEE. The CDR3 totals 19 residues. Trimming removed 0 bases from V and 0 bases from J, with 16 bases in between. For the CDR3, the DNA is TGTGCCAGCAGCTTGGTTCCAGGGGATATCCCCTCTGGGGCCAACGTCCTGACTTTC. It encodes CASSLVPGDIPSGANVLTF.

This clone showed up just once. The chain links TRBV30 to TRBJ2-1; no firm D call. There are 11 residues in the CDR3. Germline V gives CDR1 GTSNPN, CDR2 SVGIG (reference sequence). V dropped 5 bases and J dropped 9 bases, with 11 bases sitting between them. CDR3 residues: CAWSGPGEQFF. CDR3 DNA: TGTGCCTGGTCCGGGCCGGGTGAGCAGTTCTTC.

The chain carries TRBV5-1 and TRBJ2-5, with D tentatively TRBD1 (5 bases). The CDR3 consists of 15 residues. Germline assignment: CDR1 SGHRS and CDR2 YFSETQ. V gave up 2 bases and J gave up 1 base, with 12 bases separating them. The DNA of the CDR3 is TGCGCCAGCAGCTTCTTAACAGGAGCCCAAGAGACCCAGTACTTC. Its translation: CASSFLTGAQETQYF. The entire variable domain, with the rest obtained from reference TRBV5-1 and TRBJ2-5, is as follows: KAGVTQTPRYLIKTRGQQVTLSCSPISGHRSVSWYQQTPGQGLQFLFEYFSETQRNKGNFPGRFSGRQFSNSRSEMNVSTLELGDSALYLCASSFLTGAQETQYFGPGTRLLVL.

The chain has TRBV5-6 and TRBJ2-2; tentative D call: TRBD1 (6 bases). This CDR3 contains 15 residues. The V end lost 3 bases, the J end lost 7 bases, and 16 bases lay between the germline ends. CDR1 and CDR2 (germline): SGHDT, YYEEEE. CDR3 region: CASSWDQGLDGELFF. The DNA for the CDR3 is TGTGCCAGCAGCTGGGATCAGGGGTTGGACGGGGAGCTGTTTTTT. Combining the CDR3 with reference TRBV5-6 and TRBJ2-2 gives the whole variable domain DAGVTQSPTHLIKTRGQQVTLRCSPKSGHDTVSWYQQALGQGPQFIFQYYEEEERQRGNFPDRFSGHQFPNYSSELNVNALLLGDSALYLCASSWDQGLDGELFFGEGSRLTVL.

The chain carries TRBV10-3 and TRBJ1-1, with 9 bases that match TRBD1. The CDR3 contains 15 residues. Germline trimming cut 2 bases from V and 3 bases from J; bases unmatched to any gene: 4. CDR1 is ENHRY, CDR2 SYGVKD, per germline. The CDR3 here is CAISETGGIDTEAFF. The CDR3, as DNA: TGTGCCATCAGTGAGACAGGGGGCATAGACACTGAAGCTTTCTTT.

The genes are TRBV6-1 and TRBJ1-1; 9 nucleotides align to TRBD1. Germline CDR1 and CDR2: MNHNS and SASEGT. The CDR3 extends over 14 amino acids. V shed 6 bases and J 7 bases; nucleotides not matched to a gene: 9. CDR3 nucleotide sequence: TGTGCCAGCAGAAACAGGGGGCATATAGTTGAAGCTTTCTTT. Translating it yields CASRNRGHIVEAFF.

The V and J genes are TRBV6-5 and TRBJ2-6, with D possibly matching TRBD1 (6 bases). Trimming left V 6 bases short and J 8 bases short, with 14 bases between. Germline loops: CDR1 MNHEY, CDR2 SVGAGI. The CDR3 has 14 residues. This CDR3 reads CASSWTVSTNVLTF. For the CDR3, the DNA is TGTGCCAGCAGCTGGACAGTTAGCACCAACGTCCTGACTTTC.

The V gene is TRBV5-1, the J gene TRBJ2-1; possible D gene TRBD2, 6 bases. Deletions cut 3 bases from V and 8 bases from J, with 18 bases between. CDR1 is SGHRS, CDR2 YFSETQ, per germline. The length of the CDR3 is 15 residues. The CDR3: CASSSGLFSGDEQFF. CDR3 coding DNA: TGCGCCAGCAGCTCGGGACTCTTTTCGGGGGATGAGCAGTTCTTC.

This clone has a handful of counts. This sample also contains other DNA sequences that code for the same CDR3. The chain is built from TRBV7-3 and TRBJ1-1; no clear D. Per germline, CDR1 SGHTA and CDR2 FQGTGA. The CDR3 runs 13 residues. Trimming took off 5 bases at V and 1 base at J, with 8 bases between the two ends. CDR3 bases: TGTGCCAGCAGCCTGACCGCGAACACTGAAGCTTTCTTT. As protein: CASSLTANTEAFF.

There are many counts of this clone. This chain joins TRBV29-1 and TRBJ1-2; 8 bases match TRBD1. CDR3 length: 14 residues. The germline V gene has CDR1 SQVTM and CDR2 ANQGSEA. The ends lost 0 bases at V and 8 bases at J; junction bases unmatched: 8. CDR3 in DNA: TGCAGCGTTGAAGATTATAGCAGGGGGCTCGGCTACACCTTC. Its protein is CSVEDYSRGLGYTF. Supplemented by reference TRBV29-1 and TRBJ1-2, the full variable domain reads SAVISQKPSRDICQRGTSLTIQCQVDSQVTMMFWYRQQPGQSLTLIATANQGSEATYESGFVIDKFPISRPNLTFSTLTVSNMSPEDSSIYLCSVEDYSRGLGYTFGSGTRLTVV.

The CDR3 sequence is CASSPTALAGGDEQFF. The CDR3 bases are TGTGCCAGCTCACCAACGGCTCTTGCCGGAGGGGATGAGCAGTTCTTC. The chain recombines TRBV18 with TRBJ2-1; TRBD2 might be the D (6 bases). Germline V gene data show CDR1 as KGHSH and CDR2 as LQKENI. The CDR3 has 16 residues. V shed 2 bases and J shed 8 bases, with 19 bases lying between them.

The gene calls are TRBV10-3 and TRBJ2-7, with a possible D match to TRBD1 (5 bases). This CDR3 spans 14 amino acids. Trimming cost V 4 bases and J 2 bases, with 12 bases left between them. CDR1 is ENHRY, CDR2 SYGVKD, per germline. CDR3 amino acids: CAISVLTGPYEQYF. In DNA form, the CDR3 reads TGTGCCATCAGTGTTCTAACAGGACCCTACGAGCAGTACTTC.

This chain joins TRBV9 and TRBJ2-2, with TRBD2 identical over 11 bases. J was trimmed by 8 bases and V by 4 bases; bases with no gene match: 4. The CDR3 has 14 residues. Germline CDR1 and CDR2: SGDLS and YYNGEE. Written as DNA, the CDR3 is TGTGCCAGCAGCCCCCGACTAGCGGGAGGGGAGCTGTTTTTT. This encodes CASSPRLAGGELFF.

This sequence joins TRBV28 and TRBJ2-1; no reliable D call. V lost 5 bases and J 8 bases, leaving 13 bases between the germline ends. This CDR3 is 13 amino acids long. The germline CDR1 and CDR2 sequences are MDHEN and SYDVKM. This CDR3 is CASSIPGIDEQFF. The CDR3 coding sequence is TGTGCCAGCAGTATCCCAGGTATTGATGAGCAGTTCTTC.

V and J are TRBV9 and TRBJ1-5, with a weak D call TRBD1 (5 bases). CDR1 is SGDLS and CDR2 is YYNGEE in the germline V gene. Trimming took off 4 bases at V and 4 bases at J, with 15 bases between the two ends. The CDR3 consists of 15 residues. The CDR3 sequence is CASSSDPGGNQPQHF. The CDR3 coding sequence is TGTGCCAGCAGCTCAGACCCGGGGGGGAATCAGCCCCAGCATTTT.

V gene TRBV7-9 combines with J gene TRBJ2-3, with 7 bases fitting TRBD2. Germline trimming cut 1 base from V and 2 bases from J; bases unmatched to any gene: 6. The CDR3 runs to 16 residues. CDR1 SEHNR and CDR2 FQNEAQ come from the germline V gene (reference sequence). The CDR3 DNA reads as TGTGCCAGCAGCTTAGGTCCCGGGAGGACCACAGATACGCAGTATTTT. Protein product: CASSLGPGRTTDTQYF.

CDR3 residues: CASRARGHSNTEAFF. The CDR3 nucleotides read TGTGCCAGCAGGGCCCGGGGACACTCGAACACTGAAGCTTTCTTT. This chain joins TRBV2 and TRBJ1-1; weak D call: TRBD1 (6 bases). The CDR3 spans 15 residues. Per the germline V gene, CDR1 is SNHLY and CDR2 is FYNNEI. Trimming shortened V by 6 bases and J by 1 base, and 15 bases separated the two germline ends.

This rearrangement joins TRBV2 to TRBJ2-5; D is uncertain. The CDR3 has 12 residues. V lost 3 bases to trimming and J lost 5 bases, with 7 bases between them. The V gene's germline CDR1 is SNHLY and CDR2 FYNNEI. The CDR3 loop reads CASSELYETQYF. The CDR3 coding sequence is TGTGCCAGCAGTGAGTTATACGAGACCCAGTACTTC.

The V call is TRBV10-3, the J call TRBJ2-1; D uncertain. CDR1 and CDR2 from the germline V gene are ENHRY and SYGVKD. V shed 10 bases and J shed 5 bases, with 18 bases lying between them. This CDR3 contains 14 residues. The CDR3 DNA is TGTGCCAGCAACGCGGTGGCGATTAACAATGAGCAGTTCTTC. This encodes CASNAVAINNEQFF.

Comment on this clone: Other DNA sequences within the sample encode an identical CDR3. V gene TRBV6-1 combines with J gene TRBJ1-1; D unclear. V was shortened by 0 bases and J by 1 base, with 9 bases between the two germline ends. Looked up from germline, CDR1 is MNHNS and CDR2 is SASEGT. This CDR3 is 15 amino acids long. CDR3 in amino acids: CASSEAAAPNTEAFF. CDR3 nucleotides: TGTGCCAGCAGTGAAGCGGCGGCCCCGAACACTGAAGCTTTCTTT.

This rearrangement joins TRBV5-1 to TRBJ2-7; 9 bases are a match to TRBD1. The germline gives CDR1 SGHRS, CDR2 YFSETQ. V dropped 4 bases and J dropped 7; count of bases not matched to a gene: 9. The CDR3 extends over 14 amino acids. CDR3 protein: CASSLGTGNMEQYF. DNA of the CDR3: TGCGCCAGCAGCCTCGGGACAGGGAATATGGAGCAGTACTTC.

The genes are TRBV30 and TRBJ2-5; 9 bases line up with TRBD2. The trim removed 3 bases at V and 4 bases at J, leaving 12 bases unmatched. There are 16 residues in the CDR3. Germline CDR1 GTSNPN, CDR2 SVGIG (reference sequence). The CDR3 bases are TGTGCCTGGAGCCCCCGAAGGCTAGCGGGGAGAGAGACCCAGTACTTC. The encoded protein is CAWSPRRLAGRETQYF.

This chain joins TRBV6-1 and TRBJ1-5; D may be TRBD1 (5 bases). V lost 7 bases to trimming and J lost 7 bases, with 14 bases between them. The CDR3 is made up of 13 amino acids. Germline CDR1 reads MNHNS; CDR2 reads SASEGT. CDR3 DNA sequence: TGTGCCAGCACCGGGGCGGGTGGGCAGCCCCAGCATTTT. As protein: CASTGAGGQPQHF.

The chain joins TRBV5-4 to TRBJ2-2; the match to TRBD2 covers 9 bases. Germline CDR1 and CDR2: SGHNT and YYREEE (reference sequence). This CDR3 comprises 15 residues. Germline trimming cut 7 bases from V and 4 bases from J; bases unmatched to any gene: 8. CDR3 residues: CASRRTSEITGELFF. CDR3 nucleotide sequence: TGTGCCAGCCGCCGGACTAGCGAGATCACCGGGGAGCTGTTTTTT.

The chain uses TRBV28 and TRBJ1-2; 7 bases match TRBD1. The J segment lost 7 bases and the V segment lost 1 base, leaving 15 bases of the junction unmatched. This CDR3 spans 17 amino acids. CDR1 is MDHEN and CDR2 is SYDVKM in the germline V gene. CDR3 in amino acids: CASSLYARGGTMGGYTF. In DNA, the CDR3 is TGTGCCAGCAGTTTATACGCCAGGGGGGGGACCATGGGTGGCTACACCTTC.

This clone was seen many times. The chain couples TRBV7-8 to TRBJ2-7, with TRBD2 identical over 8 bases. With V trimmed by 4 bases and J by 2 bases, 7 bases remained unmatched. This CDR3 region has 15 residues. Per the germline V gene, CDR1 is SGHVS and CDR2 is FQNEAQ. The CDR3 sequence is CASSYFTAGAYEQYF. In DNA form, the CDR3 reads TGTGCCAGCAGCTACTTCACAGCGGGAGCCTACGAGCAGTACTTC.

CDR3 sequence: CASSLQQISGANVLTF. The CDR3 DNA follows: TGTGCCAGCAGCTTACAACAAATCTCTGGGGCCAACGTCCTGACTTTC. The rearrangement uses TRBV7-2 and TRBJ2-6, with D hard to call. This CDR3 has 16 amino acids. In germline, CDR1 is SGHTA, CDR2 FQGNSA. The V end lost 2 bases, the J end lost 0 bases, and 8 bases lay between the germline ends. Using reference TRBV7-2 and TRBJ2-6 for the parts outside the CDR3, the full variable domain is GAGVSQSPSNKVTEKGKDVELRCDPISGHTALYWYRQSLGQGLEFLIYFQGNSAPDKSGLPSDRFSAERTGGSVSTLTIQRTQQEDSAVYLCASSLQQISGANVLTFGAGSRLTVL.

This rearrangement joins TRBV15 to TRBJ1-2; the match to TRBD1 covers 8 bases. Per the germline V gene, CDR1 is LNHNV and CDR2 is YYDKDF (reference sequence). CDR3 length: 14 residues. Trimming took 3 bases from V and 8 from J; bases not matched to a gene: 8. The CDR3 loop is CATSRDRDRQGYTF. DNA for the CDR3: TGTGCCACCAGCAGGGACAGGGATAGGCAAGGCTACACCTTC.

The chain uses TRBV6-5 and TRBJ2-4; no firm D call. The CDR3 covers 11 residues. Germline CDR1 is MNHEY and CDR2 is SVGAGI. V lost 5 bases and J lost 6, with 5 bases in between. The CDR3 sequence: CASSEPNIQYF. CDR3 bases: TGTGCCAGCAGTGAGCCAAACATTCAGTACTTC.